This TCR beta chain is from a study of blood T cells in healthy people across ages. Concerning this clonotype itself: The antigen remains unidentified.

The study, taken as a whole, reports: Measured against age, TCR beta diversity per million T cells decreased in a roughly linear manner. CMV infection status of these donors was not known.

Germline V gives CDR1 SGDLS, CDR2 YYNGEE. The CDR3 is made up of 15 amino acids. Deletions cut 2 bases from V and 0 bases from J, with 9 bases between. Each sample had at least 6.5 million PBMCs isolated. At least 6 micrograms of total RNA were extracted per sample. Alongside a J-beta primer mix, a sample-barcoded 5' primer served in a second PCR lasting about 7 to 12 cycles. TCRdb re-analysed the 5' RACE reads in MiXCR, keeping a single row per CDR3 protein. The sample carries approximately 690,000 distinct CDR3 sequences, about 53% recorded once. Sequencing was carried out using blood. This chain connects TRBV9 to TRBJ2-1; D not certain. The source of this sequence is a man aged 60 to 75 in good health. In DNA form, the CDR3 reads TGTGCCAGCAGCGTTAGCCAGAGCTCCTACAATGAGCAGTTCTTC. Translating gives CASSVSQSSYNEQFF.